This TCR beta chain was sequenced in a study of cytomegalovirus exposure and HLA in healthy donors. Study-wide background: HLA-typed donors were the source of approximately 88 million unique TCRs held in an early data release. General study results and limits: One variant, a missense change in DCLRE1C, was linked in a later analysis to TCR beta V- and J-gene trimming.

Comments on this clone: Its matching antigen is unknown.

PCR involved 60 Vbeta and 13 Jbeta primers. Sequencing used immunoSEQ multiplex PCR; TCRdb keeps in-frame clones, though not all of them. The sample lists about 130,000 clones; 17% were seen once. This CDR3 spans 16 amino acids. Unmatched junction bases numbered 11, after V lost 4 bases and J lost 5 bases. Germline values: CDR1 SGHRS, CDR2 YFSETQ. The chain couples TRBV5-1 to TRBJ1-4; 7 bases agree with TRBD1. The specimen sequenced was PBMCs. This clonotype was obtained from a female donor in good health and CMV-seropositive. The CDR3 region has the DNA TGCGCCAGCAGCAACCAACCGGGACAGACAAATGAAAAACTGTTTTTT. Amino acid sequence: CASSNQPGQTNEKLFF. Full variable domain (remainder filled in from reference TRBV5-1 and TRBJ1-4): KAGVTQTPRYLIKTRGQQVTLSCSPISGHRSVSWYQQTPGQGLQFLFEYFSETQRNKGNFPGRFSGRQFSNSRSEMNVSTLELGDSALYLCASSNQPGQTNEKLFFGSGTQLSVL.